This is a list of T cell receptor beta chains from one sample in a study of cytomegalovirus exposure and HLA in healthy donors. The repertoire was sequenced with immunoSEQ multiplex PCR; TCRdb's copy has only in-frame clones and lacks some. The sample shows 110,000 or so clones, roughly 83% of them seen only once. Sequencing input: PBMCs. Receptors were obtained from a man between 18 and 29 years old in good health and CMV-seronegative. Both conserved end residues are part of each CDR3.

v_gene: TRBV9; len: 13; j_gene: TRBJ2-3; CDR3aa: CASAGGPGDTQYF
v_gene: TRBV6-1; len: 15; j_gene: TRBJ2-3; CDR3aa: CASSELAGGPYAQYF
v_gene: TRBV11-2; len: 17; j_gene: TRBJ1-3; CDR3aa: CASNLLGGKPSGNTIYF
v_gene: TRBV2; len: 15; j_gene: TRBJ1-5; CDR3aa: CASSEDTARGQPQHF
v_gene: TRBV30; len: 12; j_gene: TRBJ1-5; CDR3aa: CAWSEGGQPQHF
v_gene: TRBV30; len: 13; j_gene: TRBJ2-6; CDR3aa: CAWSVPGANVLTF
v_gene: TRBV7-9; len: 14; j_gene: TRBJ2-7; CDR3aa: CASSSEGTSGEQYF
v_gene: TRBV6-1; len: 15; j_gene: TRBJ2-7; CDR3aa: CASSEGLAGGHEQYF
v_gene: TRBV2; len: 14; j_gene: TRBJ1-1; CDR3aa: CASSEGPGITEAFF
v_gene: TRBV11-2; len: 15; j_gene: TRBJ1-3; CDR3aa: CASSPGTGVINTIYF
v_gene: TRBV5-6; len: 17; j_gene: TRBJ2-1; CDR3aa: CASSYERDFSSYNEQFF
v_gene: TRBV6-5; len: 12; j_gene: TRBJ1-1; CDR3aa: CASSEGVGEAFF
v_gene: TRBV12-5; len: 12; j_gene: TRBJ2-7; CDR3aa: CASGSDSYEQYF
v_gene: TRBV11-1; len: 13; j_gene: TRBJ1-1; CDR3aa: CASSPHRDTEAFF
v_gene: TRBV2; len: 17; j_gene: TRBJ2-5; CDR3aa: CASSAPAGGRSQETQYF
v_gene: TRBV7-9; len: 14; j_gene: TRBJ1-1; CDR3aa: CASSLTQGGTEAFF
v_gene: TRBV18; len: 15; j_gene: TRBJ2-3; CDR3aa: CASSPGQGYTDTQYF
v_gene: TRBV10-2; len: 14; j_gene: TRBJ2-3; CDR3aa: CASREQGASDTQYF
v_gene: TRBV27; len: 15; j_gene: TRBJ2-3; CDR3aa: CASRTSGSIADTQYF
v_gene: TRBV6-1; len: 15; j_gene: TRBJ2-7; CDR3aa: CASSDTGLPTYEQYF
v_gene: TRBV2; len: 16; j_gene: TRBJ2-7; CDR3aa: CASRPGQGINAYEQYF
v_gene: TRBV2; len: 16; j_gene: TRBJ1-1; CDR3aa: CASRTNSRGSRTEAFF
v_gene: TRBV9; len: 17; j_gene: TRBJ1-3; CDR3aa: CASSVDSTGGSGNTIYF
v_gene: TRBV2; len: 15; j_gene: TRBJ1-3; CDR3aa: CASSEGTISGNTIYF
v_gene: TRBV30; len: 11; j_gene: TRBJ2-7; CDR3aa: CAWSASYEQYF
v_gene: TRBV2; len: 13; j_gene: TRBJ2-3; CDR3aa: CASSVRGKDTQYF
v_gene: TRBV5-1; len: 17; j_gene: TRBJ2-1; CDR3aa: CASSLTFSGSSYNEQFF
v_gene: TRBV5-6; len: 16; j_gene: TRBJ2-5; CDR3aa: CASSTNTGFRQETQYF
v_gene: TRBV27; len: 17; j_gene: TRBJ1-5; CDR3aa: CASSFGRGRDSNQPQHF
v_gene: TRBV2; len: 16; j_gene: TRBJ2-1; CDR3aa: CASSEDDAGGYNEQFF
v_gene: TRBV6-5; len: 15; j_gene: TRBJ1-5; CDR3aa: CASSLTGSGNQPQHF
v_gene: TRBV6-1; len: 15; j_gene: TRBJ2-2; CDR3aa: CASMDRASGTGELFF
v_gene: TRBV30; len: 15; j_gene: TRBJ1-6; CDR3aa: CAWSVLGQGSSPLHF
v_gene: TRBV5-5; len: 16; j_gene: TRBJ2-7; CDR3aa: CASSLVPSESSYEQYF
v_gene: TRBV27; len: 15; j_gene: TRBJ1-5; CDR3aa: CASSSRTGSNQPQHF
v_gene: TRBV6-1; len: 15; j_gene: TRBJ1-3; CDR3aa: CASSEVSRSGNTIYF
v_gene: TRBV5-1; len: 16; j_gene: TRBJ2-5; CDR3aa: CASSLEAGGSFETQYF
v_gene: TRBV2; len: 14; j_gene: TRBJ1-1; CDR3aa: CASSEAPTGLEAFF
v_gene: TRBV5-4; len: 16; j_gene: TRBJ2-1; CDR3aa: CASSPSGTRAYNEQFF
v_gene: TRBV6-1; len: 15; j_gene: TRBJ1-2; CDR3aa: CASSRHRGLDYGYTF
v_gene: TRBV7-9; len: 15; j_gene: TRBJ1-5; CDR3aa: CASSPNRAGNQPQHF
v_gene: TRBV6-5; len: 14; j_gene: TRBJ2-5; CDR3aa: CASRPSGFGGTQYF
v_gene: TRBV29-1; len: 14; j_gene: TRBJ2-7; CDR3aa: CSVHRDRGDYEQYF
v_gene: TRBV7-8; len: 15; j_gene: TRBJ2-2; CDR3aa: CASSLGLAYTGELFF
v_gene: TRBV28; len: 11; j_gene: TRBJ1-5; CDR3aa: CASSFSWPQHF
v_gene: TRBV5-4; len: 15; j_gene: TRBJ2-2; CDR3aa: CASSHDLAATGELFF
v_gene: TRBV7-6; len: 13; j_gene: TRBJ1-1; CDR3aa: CASSPARGTEAFF
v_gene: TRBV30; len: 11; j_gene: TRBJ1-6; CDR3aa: CFRGLNSPLHF
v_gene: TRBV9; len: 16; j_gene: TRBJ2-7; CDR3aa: CASSVGQETSSYEQYF
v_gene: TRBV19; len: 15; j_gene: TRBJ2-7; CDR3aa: CASSIEGGTSYEQYF
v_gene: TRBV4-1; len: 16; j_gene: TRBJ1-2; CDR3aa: CASSPQQDRAYYGYTF
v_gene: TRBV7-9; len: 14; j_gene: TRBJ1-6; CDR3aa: CASSRQGRNSPLHF
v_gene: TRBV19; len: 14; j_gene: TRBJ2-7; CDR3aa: CASSVTRGFYEQYF
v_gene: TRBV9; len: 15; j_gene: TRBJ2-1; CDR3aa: CASSVEQGAWNEQFF